One and the same sample provided the 12 T cell receptor beta chains below, sequenced in a study of sequential checkpoint blockade in melanoma. The sample's treatment: randomized to nivolumab then ipilimumab (arm A) or the reverse (arm B). The protocol was immunoSEQ multiplex PCR, while the TCRdb copy is restricted to in-frame clones and leaves out a portion. The data contain over 15,000 clones, around 70% of them seen just once; the ten biggest clones take up over 9.5%. This specimen was CD8+ T cells sorted from blood (inferred from file names), taken from a patient given nivolumab and ipilimumab in sequence. These receptor sequences come from a human donor with melanoma.

The chain employs TRBV9 and TRBJ2-5, with D maybe TRBD1 (6 bases). The DNA end is a closer match to TRBJ2-7, so the J assignment may be wrong. CDR3 length equals 14 residues. Germline loops: CDR1 SGDLS, CDR2 YYNGEE. The DNA of the CDR3 is TGTGCCAGCAGCGTAGCGGCAGGGGCCCACGAGCAGTACTTC. It translates to CASSVAAGAHEQYF.

The table lists this clone with a few counts. V usage is TRBV10-1 and J usage is TRBJ2-1, with no clear D. CDR3 length equals 13 residues. Per germline, CDR1 WNHNN and CDR2 SYGVQD (reference sequence). Deletions cut 3 bases from V and 8 bases from J, with 11 bases between. CDR3 in amino acids: CASSDAGKDEQFF. The CDR3, as DNA: TGCGCCAGCAGTGATGCAGGTAAAGATGAGCAGTTCTTC.

This rearrangement joins TRBV7-6 to TRBJ2-1; TRBD2 agrees at 14 bases. The CDR3 consists of 15 residues. The germline V gene encodes CDR1 SGHVS and CDR2 FNYEAQ. Trimming took 3 bases from V and 12 from J; bases not matched to a gene: 7. The DNA for the CDR3 is TGTGCCAGCAGCTTTGACGGGACTAGCGGGAGAACGCAGTTCTTC. Its translation is CASSFDGTSGRTQFF.

This clone is medium-sized (0.01 to 0.1%) in the sample. The CDR3 spells CASSQDLGSREQYF. As DNA, the CDR3 is TGCGCCAGCAGCCAAGATCTGGGCTCTCGGGAGCAGTACTTC. This chain links TRBV4-3 with TRBJ2-7, with no clear D. Deletions cut 0 bases from V and 7 bases from J, with 13 bases between. Germline CDR1 reads LGHNA; CDR2 reads YSLEER. This CDR3 has 14 residues.

About this clone itself: It differs at one base from a far larger clone, so likely a read error. The chain combines TRBV7-9 with TRBJ1-2, with 8 nucleotides matching TRBD1. CDR3 size: 15 residues. V trimming: 4 bases; J trimming: 5 bases; junction bases outside the gene matches: 9. Looked up from germline, CDR1 is SEHNR and CDR2 is FQNEAQ (reference sequence). The DNA of the CDR3 is TGTGCCAGCAGCTCCCAGGACAGGGTAGGGTATGGCTACACCTTC. Residues: CASSSQDRVGYGYTF.

This clone was counted between two and nine times. Other DNA sequences from this sample encode an identical CDR3 as well. The gene calls are TRBV10-1 and TRBJ2-7; D is ambiguous. This CDR3 has 13 amino acids. The ends were cut back, 4 bases at V and 3 bases at J, with 10 bases in the middle. Germline CDR1 reads WNHNN; CDR2 reads SYGVQD (reference sequence). CDR3 sequence reads: CASSAGSLYEQYF. Written as DNA, the CDR3 is TGCGCCAGCAGTGCGGGTAGTCTCTACGAGCAGTACTTC.

The chain links TRBV7-6 to TRBJ2-7; the D gene is possibly TRBD1 (5 bases). Trimming removed 0 bases at V and 4 bases at J, with 10 bases between. The germline V gene encodes CDR1 SGHVS and CDR2 FNYEAQ. This CDR3 spans 14 amino acids. CDR3 bases: TGTGCCAGCAGCTTAGCGGGGCCCCCTTACGAGCAGTACTTC. Protein product: CASSLAGPPYEQYF.

The chain has TRBV10-3 and TRBJ2-2, with 9 positions matching TRBD1. The CDR3 covers 13 residues. V shed 7 bases and J 8 bases; nucleotides not matched to a gene: 5. Germline-derived CDR1 and CDR2 are ENHRY and SYGVKD. The CDR3 loop reads CAIIADRGGELFF. DNA of the CDR3: TGTGCCATCATCGCAGACAGGGGGGGGGAGCTGTTTTTT.

The CDR3 protein is CASSYPGGPGTEAFF. The CDR3 bases are TGTGCCAGCAGCTATCCGGGGGGACCGGGCACTGAAGCTTTCTTT. The rearrangement links TRBV5-5 to TRBJ1-1, with D possibly matching TRBD1 (5 bases). Germline V CDR1 and CDR2: SGHKS, YYEKEE (reference sequence). V lost 3 bases, J lost 4 bases, and 16 bases lay in between. The CDR3 has 15 amino acids.

The chain has TRBV28 and TRBJ1-1; 7 nucleotides agree with TRBD1. The J segment lost 4 bases and the V segment lost 5 bases, leaving 7 bases of the junction unmatched. The CDR3 totals 14 residues. Germline CDR1 and CDR2: MDHEN and SYDVKM. The CDR3 loop reads CASSPPPGGTEAFF. The CDR3, as DNA: TGTGCCAGCAGTCCTCCGCCAGGGGGCACTGAAGCTTTCTTT. Complete variable domain (other parts from reference TRBV28 and TRBJ1-1): DVKVTQSSRYLVKRTGEKVFLECVQDMDHENMFWYRQDPGLGLRLIYFSYDVKMKEKGDIPEGYSVSREKKERFSLILESASTNQTSMYLCASSPPPGGTEAFFGQGTRLTVV.

The genes are TRBV4-2 and TRBJ2-5, with 7 positions matching TRBD1. J gave up 13 bases and V 3 bases, and 5 bases lay outside the gene matches. The germline V gene has CDR1 LGHNA and CDR2 YNFKEQ. This CDR3 region has 11 residues. The CDR3 sequence is CASSHDRAVYF. CDR3 nucleotides: TGTGCCAGCAGCCACGACAGGGCGGTGTACTTC.

The genes are TRBV25-1 and TRBJ1-1; D may be TRBD1 (5 bases). There are 18 residues in the CDR3. Germline CDR1 MGHDK, CDR2 SYGVNS. With 0 bases removed from V and 1 base from J, the gap between germline ends came to 18 bases. DNA of the CDR3: TGTGCCAGCAGTGAATATATTGACAGAAGCGGGGGGAACACTGAAGCTTTCTTT. Encoded protein: CASSEYIDRSGGNTEAFF.